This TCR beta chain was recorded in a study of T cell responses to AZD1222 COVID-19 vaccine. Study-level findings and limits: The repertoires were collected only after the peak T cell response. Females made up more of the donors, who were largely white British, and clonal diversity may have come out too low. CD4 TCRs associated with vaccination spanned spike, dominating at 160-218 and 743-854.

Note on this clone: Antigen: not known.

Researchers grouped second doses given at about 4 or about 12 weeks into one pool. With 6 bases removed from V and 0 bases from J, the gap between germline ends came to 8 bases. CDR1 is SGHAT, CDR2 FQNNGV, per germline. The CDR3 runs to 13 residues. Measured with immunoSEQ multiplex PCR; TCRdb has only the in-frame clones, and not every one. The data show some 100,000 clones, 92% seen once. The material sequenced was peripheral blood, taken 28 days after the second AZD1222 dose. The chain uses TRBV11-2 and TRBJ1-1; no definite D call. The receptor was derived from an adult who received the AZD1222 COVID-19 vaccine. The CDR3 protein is CASRGGMNTEAFF. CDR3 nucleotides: TGTGCCAGCAGGGGCGGCATGAACACTGAAGCTTTCTTT.